The 10 T cell receptor beta chains below all came from one sample that was sequenced in a study of T cell repertoires in cytomegalovirus infection. TCRdb redid the calling of the reads with MiXCR, one entry per CDR3 protein. The data show around 570,000 distinct CDR3 sequences, over 35% seen once. No cognate antigen is known for these TCRs. The sequenced sample was cultured PBMCs, obtained from culture after CMV antigen stimulation. These receptors were taken from a human donor in good health (CMV status not recorded). Some clones in this sample may be carry-over from other donors' samples.

The chain joins TRBV6-4 to TRBJ2-5; possibly TRBD1 or TRBD2 for D (5 bases each). There are 13 residues in the CDR3. Trimming pared 4 bases from V and 5 bases from J, leaving 11 bases between. CDR1 is MRHNA and CDR2 is SNTAGT in the germline V gene. The CDR3 bases are TGTGCCAGCAGTGTTCGGGACGGGGAGACCCAGTACTTC. It specifies CASSVRDGETQYF.

Only a few counts were recorded for this clonotype. This chain uses TRBV10-3 with TRBJ2-1; D gene unclear. From germline, CDR1 is ENHRY and CDR2 SYGVKD. CDR3 length: 15 amino acids. The V end was cut by 6 bases, the J end by 2 bases, with 14 bases between. CDR3 nucleotides: TGTGCCATCAGCGGTACCGCCGGGCCCTACAATGAGCAGTTCTTC. Translation: CAISGTAGPYNEQFF.

This rearrangement joins TRBV5-1 to TRBJ1-1; D call uncertain. The CDR3 is made up of 15 amino acids. The V gene lost 0 bases and the J gene lost 1 base, with 10 bases spanning the gap. Germline CDR1 is SGHRS and CDR2 is YFSETQ. The CDR3 DNA follows: TGCGCCAGCAGCTTGGCGTCAGGCGCGAACACTGAAGCTTTCTTT. Encoded protein: CASSLASGANTEAFF.

CDR3 coding DNA: TGTGCCAGCAGCTTACCCCCGGGGGACCAGCCCCAGCATTTT. It specifies CASSLPPGDQPQHF. The chain uses TRBV7-2 and TRBJ1-5; maybe TRBD1 (5 bases). Germline assignment: CDR1 SGHTA and CDR2 FQGNSA. The V end lost 2 bases, the J end lost 7 bases, and 12 bases lay between the germline ends. The CDR3 length is 14 residues.

This clonotype came up many times. V gene TRBV4-1 combines with J gene TRBJ2-3; D gene unclear. V was clipped by 1 base and J by 1 base, with 3 bases between them. The CDR3 has 13 residues. Germline assignment: CDR1 MGHRA and CDR2 YSYEKL. The CDR3: CASSQVGTDTQYF. CDR3 DNA sequence: TGCGCCAGCAGCCAAGTGGGCACAGATACGCAGTATTTT.

The chain is built from TRBV7-9 and TRBJ2-3; no definite D call. V gave up 0 bases and J gave up 10 bases, with 8 bases separating them. The CDR3 spans 12 residues. Germline V gene lookup returns CDR1 SEHNR and CDR2 FQNEAQ (reference sequence). CDR3 coding DNA: TGTGCCAGCAGCTTAGCCCCGAGTCCGCAGTATTTT. Protein: CASSLAPSPQYF.

This clonotype was seen more than once but under ten times. The chain is built from TRBV7-8 and TRBJ2-3, with 9 bases matching TRBD2. Unmatched junction bases numbered 11, after V lost 1 base and J lost 12 bases. Looked up from germline, CDR1 is SGHVS and CDR2 is FQNEAQ. The CDR3 runs 15 residues. CDR3 sequence (DNA): TGTGCCAGCAGCTTAGTGGGGGGAAGGACTAGCGATCAGTATTTT. Residues: CASSLVGGRTSDQYF.

The chain couples TRBV6-1 to TRBJ2-4; 8 bases fit TRBD1. The CDR3 is 16 residues long. Losses at the gene ends were 6 bases for V and 2 bases for J; bases not matched to a gene: 9. Germline loops: CDR1 MNHNS, CDR2 SASEGT. This CDR3 reads CASRAGQGVTKNIQYF. DNA of the CDR3: TGTGCCAGCAGGGCAGGACAGGGAGTGACCAAAAACATTCAGTACTTC.

The CDR3 loop reads CSAAPTLRTISYNEQFF. The CDR3 DNA reads TGCAGTGCCGCACCCACTCTTAGGACTATTTCCTACAATGAGCAGTTCTTC. The chain links TRBV20-1 to TRBJ2-1, with D possibly being TRBD2 (6 bases). The V and J ends lost 6 bases and 1 base respectively, with 22 bases between them. CDR3 length: 17 residues. Looked up from germline, CDR1 is DFQATT and CDR2 is SNEGSKA (reference sequence).

This clonotype has just a few counts. The rearrangement uses TRBV7-2 and TRBJ1-1; 8 positions match TRBD1. Trimming at V came to 1 base and at J to 8 bases, leaving 12 bases not matched to a gene. CDR3 length: 16 amino acids. Germline lookup yields CDR1 SGHTA and CDR2 FQGNSA. CDR3 sequence (DNA): TGTGCCAGCAGCTTAGTTTTCTGGGGACAGGCCATCGAAGCTTTCTTT. It yields the protein CASSLVFWGQAIEAFF.